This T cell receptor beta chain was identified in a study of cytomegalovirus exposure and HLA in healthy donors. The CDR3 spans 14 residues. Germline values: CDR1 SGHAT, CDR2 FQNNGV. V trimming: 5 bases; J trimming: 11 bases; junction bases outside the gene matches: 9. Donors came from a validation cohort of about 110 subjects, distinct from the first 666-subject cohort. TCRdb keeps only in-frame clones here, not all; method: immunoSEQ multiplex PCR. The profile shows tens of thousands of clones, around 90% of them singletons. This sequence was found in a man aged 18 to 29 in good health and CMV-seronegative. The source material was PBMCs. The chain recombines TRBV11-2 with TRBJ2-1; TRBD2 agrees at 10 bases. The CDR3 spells CASSPELAGQKQFF. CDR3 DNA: TGTGCCAGCAGCCCGGAACTAGCGGGGCAGAAGCAGTTCTTC.